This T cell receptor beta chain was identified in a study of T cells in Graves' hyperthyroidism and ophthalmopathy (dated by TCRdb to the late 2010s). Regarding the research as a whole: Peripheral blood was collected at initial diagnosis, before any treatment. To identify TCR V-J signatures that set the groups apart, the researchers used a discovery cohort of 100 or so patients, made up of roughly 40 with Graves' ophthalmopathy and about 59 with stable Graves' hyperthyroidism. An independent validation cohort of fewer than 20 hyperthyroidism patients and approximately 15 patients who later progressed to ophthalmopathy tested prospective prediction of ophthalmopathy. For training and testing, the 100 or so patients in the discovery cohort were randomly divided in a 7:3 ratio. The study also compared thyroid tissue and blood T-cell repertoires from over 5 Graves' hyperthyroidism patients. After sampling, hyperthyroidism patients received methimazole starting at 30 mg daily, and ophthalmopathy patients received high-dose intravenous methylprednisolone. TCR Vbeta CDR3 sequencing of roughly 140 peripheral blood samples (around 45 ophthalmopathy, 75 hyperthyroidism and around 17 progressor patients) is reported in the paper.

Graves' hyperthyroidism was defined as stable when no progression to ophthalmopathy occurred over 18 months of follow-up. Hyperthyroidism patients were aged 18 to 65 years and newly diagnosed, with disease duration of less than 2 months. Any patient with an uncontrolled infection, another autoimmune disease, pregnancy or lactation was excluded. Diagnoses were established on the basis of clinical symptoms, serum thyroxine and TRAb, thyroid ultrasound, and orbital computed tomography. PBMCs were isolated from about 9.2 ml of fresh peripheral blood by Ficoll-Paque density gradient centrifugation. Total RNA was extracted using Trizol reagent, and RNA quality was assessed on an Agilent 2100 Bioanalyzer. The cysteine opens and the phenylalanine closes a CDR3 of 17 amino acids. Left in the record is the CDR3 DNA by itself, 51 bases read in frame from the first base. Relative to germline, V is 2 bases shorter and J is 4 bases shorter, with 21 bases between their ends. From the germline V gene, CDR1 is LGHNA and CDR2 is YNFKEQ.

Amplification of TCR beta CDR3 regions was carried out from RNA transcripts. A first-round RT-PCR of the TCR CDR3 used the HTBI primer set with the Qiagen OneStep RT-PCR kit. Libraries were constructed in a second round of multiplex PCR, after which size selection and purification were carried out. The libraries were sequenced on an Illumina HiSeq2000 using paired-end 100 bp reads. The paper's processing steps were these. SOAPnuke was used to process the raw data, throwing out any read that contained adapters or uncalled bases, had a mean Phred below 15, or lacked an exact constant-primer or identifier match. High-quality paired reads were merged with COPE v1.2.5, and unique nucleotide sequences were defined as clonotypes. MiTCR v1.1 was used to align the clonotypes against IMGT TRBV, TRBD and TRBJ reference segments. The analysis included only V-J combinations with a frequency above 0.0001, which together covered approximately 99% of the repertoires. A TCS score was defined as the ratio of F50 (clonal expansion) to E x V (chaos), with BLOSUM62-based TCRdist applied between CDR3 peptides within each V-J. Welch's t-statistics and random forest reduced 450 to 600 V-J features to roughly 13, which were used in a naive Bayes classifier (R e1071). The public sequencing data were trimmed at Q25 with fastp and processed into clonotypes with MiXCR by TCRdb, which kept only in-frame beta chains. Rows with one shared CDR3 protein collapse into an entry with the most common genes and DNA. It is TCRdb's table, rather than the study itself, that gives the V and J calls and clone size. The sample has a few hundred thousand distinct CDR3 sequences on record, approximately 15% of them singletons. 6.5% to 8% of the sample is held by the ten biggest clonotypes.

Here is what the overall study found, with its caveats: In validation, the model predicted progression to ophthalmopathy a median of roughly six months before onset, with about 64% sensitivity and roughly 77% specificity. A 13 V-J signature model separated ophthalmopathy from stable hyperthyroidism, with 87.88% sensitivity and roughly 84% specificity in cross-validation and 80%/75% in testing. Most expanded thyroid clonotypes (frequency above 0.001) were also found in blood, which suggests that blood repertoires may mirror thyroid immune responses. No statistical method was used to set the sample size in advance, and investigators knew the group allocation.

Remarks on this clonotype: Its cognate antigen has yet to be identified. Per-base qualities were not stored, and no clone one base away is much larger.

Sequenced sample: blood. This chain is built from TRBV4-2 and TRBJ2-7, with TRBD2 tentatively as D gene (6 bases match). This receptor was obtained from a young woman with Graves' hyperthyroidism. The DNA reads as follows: TGTGCCAGCAGCCAACAGAGTGGCGGGACCTGGCCTTACGAGCAGTACTTC. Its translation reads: CASSQQSGGTWPYEQYF.